The 23 T cell receptor beta chains below come from one sample, sequenced in a study of blood T cell repertoires in COVID-19. This table comes from immunoSEQ multiplex PCR, and its TCRdb copy is limited to in-frame clones, with some not included. The table records more than 45,000 clones, approximately 91% of them present only once. Sequenced: peripheral blood. These receptors were collected from a human donor in a cohort sampled during active COVID-19.

The chain combines TRBV4-3 with TRBJ2-5; 8 nucleotides line up with TRBD2. Germline CDR1 is LGHNA and CDR2 is YSLEER. J lost 5 bases, V lost 2 bases, and 4 bases had no gene match. This CDR3 contains 14 residues. The CDR3 sequence is CASSQKASGETQYF. The CDR3 DNA sequence: TGCGCCAGCAGCCAAAAAGCTAGCGGGGAGACCCAGTACTTC.

This chain uses TRBV11-3 with TRBJ1-1; D is undetermined. From germline, CDR1 is SGHNT and CDR2 YENEEA. The ends were cut back, 1 base at V and 0 bases at J, with 12 bases in the middle. The CDR3 totals 16 residues. The CDR3 nucleotides are TGTGCCAGCAGCTTAGGTGAGGGCTACATGAACACTGAAGCTTTCTTT. Its protein is CASSLGEGYMNTEAFF.

This chain joins TRBV23-1 and TRBJ2-3; weak D call: TRBD1 (5 bases). TRBV23-1 is treated as an ORF (open reading frame) with a function not yet certain. The CDR3 contains 16 residues. Trimming shortened V by 3 bases and J by 2 bases, and 15 bases separated the two germline ends. The CDR3 DNA reads as TGCGCCAGCAGTCAGGTGGGCAGGGCGAACACAGATACGCAGTATTTT. It codes for CASSQVGRANTDTQYF.

The rearrangement uses TRBV7-9 and TRBJ2-5; 9 positions match TRBD2. J gave up 1 base and V 1 base, and 4 bases lay outside the gene matches. Germline V gene sequence: CDR1 SEHNR, CDR2 FQNEAQ (reference sequence). The CDR3 covers 16 residues. The CDR3 protein is CASSLGLAGSQETQYF. CDR3 nucleotides: TGTGCCAGCAGCTTAGGGCTAGCGGGGTCCCAAGAGACCCAGTACTTC.

The chain links TRBV2 to TRBJ2-7, with D possibly matching TRBD2 (7 bases). Per germline, CDR1 SNHLY and CDR2 FYNNEI. The V and J ends lost 6 bases and 7 bases respectively, with 25 bases between them. CDR3 length equals 16 residues. The CDR3 DNA sequence: TGTGCCAGCAGGGGGGGAGGGACAAGTGCTCTAGGGGAGCAGTACTTC. Translating it yields CASRGGGTSALGEQYF.

The V gene is TRBV5-1, the J gene TRBJ1-2; 10 nucleotides agree with TRBD1. Germline values: CDR1 SGHRS, CDR2 YFSETQ. The ends lost 4 bases at V and 12 bases at J; junction bases unmatched: 6. The CDR3 loop spans 12 amino acids. The chain's CDR3 is CASSTGQGVDTF. The CDR3 nucleotides read TGCGCCAGCAGCACCGGACAGGGGGTAGACACCTTC.

This chain connects TRBV6-6 to TRBJ1-6, with D unresolved. The CDR3 runs to 14 residues. V shed 6 bases and J shed 15 bases, with 21 bases lying between them. CDR1 and CDR2 (germline): MNHNY, SVGAGI (reference sequence). The CDR3 is CASSPWAAVGYLHF. The DNA of the CDR3 is TGTGCCAGCAGCCCCTGGGCAGCGGTTGGATACCTCCACTTT.

About this clone itself: Other nucleotide sequences from this sample produce the same CDR3. The V gene is TRBV3-1 (or the pseudogene TRBV3-2), the J gene TRBJ2-5; D perhaps matches TRBD1 (6 bases). Germline V gene data show CDR1 as LGHDT and CDR2 as YNNKEL (reference sequence). The ends were cut back, 1 base at V and 4 bases at J, with 10 bases in the middle. The CDR3 covers 14 residues. The CDR3 reads CASSQVGRGETQYF. CDR3 nucleotide sequence: TGTGCCAGCAGCCAAGTGGGCAGGGGAGAGACCCAGTACTTC.

The chain has TRBV7-2 and TRBJ2-1; 10 bases are shared with TRBD1. The V segment lost 5 bases and the J segment 5 bases; nucleotides outside the gene matches: 3. The CDR3 is 14 amino acids. CDR1 is SGHTA, CDR2 FQGNSA, per germline. The CDR3 nucleotides read TGTGCCAGCAGCAGGACAGGGGGAAACAATGAGCAGTTCTTC. Its protein is CASSRTGGNNEQFF.

The J gene is TRBJ2-7, the V gene TRBV11-3, with a tentative D call TRBD2 (6 bases). Trimming shortened V by 5 bases and J by 9 bases, and 11 bases separated the two germline ends. Germline V lookup: CDR1 SGHNT, CDR2 YENEEA. The CDR3 length is 11 residues. CDR3 sequence reads: CASSGPGGQYF. The CDR3 region has the DNA TGTGCCAGCAGCGGCCCCGGGGGGCAGTACTTC.

The J gene is TRBJ2-7, the V gene TRBV4-1; 8 bases are a match to TRBD2. The CDR3 contains 16 residues. Losses at the gene ends were 4 bases for V and 1 base for J; bases not matched to a gene: 9. Germline V CDR1 and CDR2: MGHRA, YSYEKL. CDR3 residues: CASSLGTGGPSYEQYF. CDR3 sequence (DNA): TGCGCCAGCAGCCTGGGGACGGGGGGGCCGTCCTACGAGCAGTACTTC.

The J gene is TRBJ2-1, the V gene TRBV27; 12 bases align to TRBD2. Germline-derived CDR1 and CDR2 are MNHEY and SMNVEV (reference sequence). The CDR3 length is 16 residues. V shed 5 bases and J 5 bases; nucleotides not matched to a gene: 7. The CDR3 here is CASSLRTSGTNNEQFF. The CDR3 nucleotides are TGTGCCAGCAGTCTACGGACTAGCGGGACCAACAATGAGCAGTTCTTC.

The rearrangement links TRBV28 to TRBJ1-4; 8 nucleotides match TRBD1. Germline V gives CDR1 MDHEN, CDR2 SYDVKM. Trimming removed 4 bases from V and 10 bases from J; junction bases left unmatched: 11. This CDR3 is 15 amino acids long. The CDR3 protein is CASSSPGQVWGKLFF. The CDR3 DNA sequence: TGTGCCAGCAGTTCTCCGGGACAGGTCTGGGGAAAACTGTTTTTT.

Remarks on this clone: The junction shows a germline mismatch at one end, possibly a read error. The chain has TRBV5-5 and TRBJ2-7; D is possibly TRBD1 (6 bases). In germline, CDR1 is SGHKS, CDR2 YYEKEE (reference sequence). This CDR3 spans 14 amino acids. The CDR3 here is CASSRTANPGIKDF. The CDR3 DNA sequence: TGTGCCAGCAGCCGGACAGCCAACCCCGGAATTAAGGACTTC.

The chain uses TRBV12-3 or TRBV12-4 and TRBJ2-1; 10 bases map to TRBD1. V shed 5 bases, J shed 9 bases, and the junction held 4 bases outside the gene matches. The CDR3 consists of 13 residues. DNA of the CDR3: TGTGCCAGCAGTCCCGGGACAGGGGTTGAGCAGTTCTTC. Its translation is CASSPGTGVEQFF.

This sequence joins TRBV24-1 and TRBJ2-3; 16 nucleotides match TRBD2. This CDR3 is built from 16 residues. The V segment lost 4 bases and the J segment 8 bases; nucleotides outside the gene matches: 5. Germline CDR1 and CDR2: KGHDR and SFDVKD. The CDR3, as DNA: TGTGCCACCAGTGAAACGGGACTAGCGGGAGGGGGTACGCAGTATTTT. Encoded protein: CATSETGLAGGGTQYF.

The rearrangement links TRBV3-1 (or the pseudogene TRBV3-2) to TRBJ2-2; 7 nucleotides line up with TRBD2. Germline values: CDR1 LGHDT, CDR2 YNNKEL (reference sequence). There are 16 residues in the CDR3. J was trimmed by 4 bases and V by 0 bases; bases with no gene match: 5. CDR3 residues: CASSQDSGGGTGELFF. Here the CDR3 DNA reads TGTGCCAGCAGCCAAGATTCGGGCGGGGGCACCGGGGAGCTGTTTTTT.

The rearrangement uses TRBV27 and TRBJ1-1; unclear D gene. The CDR3 has 13 residues. Germline V gene data show CDR1 as MNHEY and CDR2 as SMNVEV (reference sequence). The V gene lost 5 bases and the J gene lost 6 bases, with 13 bases spanning the gap. As DNA, the CDR3 is TGTGCCAGCAGTGCGGTCGGGCGGGCTGAAGCTTTCTTT. Protein: CASSAVGRAEAFF.

The V gene is TRBV19, the J gene TRBJ2-1; the match to TRBD2 covers 9 bases. Germline V CDR1 and CDR2: LNHDA, SQIVND (reference sequence). The length of the CDR3 is 15 residues. V lost 9 bases, J lost 10 bases, and 16 bases stayed unmatched. DNA for the CDR3: TGTGCCAGCGGTGGGCGGGAGGGCCCAGTAGGAGAGCAGTTCTTC. The encoded protein is CASGGREGPVGEQFF.

This clone was observed a single time. The CDR3 here is CASSPPSGTSGYEQYF. In DNA, the CDR3 is TGTGCCAGCTCACCACCGTCTGGGACTAGCGGGTACGAGCAGTACTTC. V is TRBV18 and J is TRBJ2-7; TRBD2 aligns across 12 bases. V trimming: 0 bases; J trimming: 4 bases; junction bases outside the gene matches: 4. Germline CDR1 reads KGHSH; CDR2 reads LQKENI. The CDR3 is 16 residues long.

V usage is TRBV15 and J usage is TRBJ2-3, with D maybe TRBD2 (7 bases). The CDR3 contains 17 residues. Germline CDR1 reads LNHNV; CDR2 reads YYDKDF (reference sequence). V dropped 1 base and J dropped 0 bases, with 14 bases sitting between them. The CDR3 DNA is TGTGCCACCAGCAGAGGGGGGGGCGGAGCTAGCACAGATACGCAGTATTTT. Its translation: CATSRGGGGASTDTQYF.

This sequence joins TRBV27 and TRBJ2-5, with 7 bases fitting TRBD1. V lost 5 bases to trimming and J lost 1 base; unmatched junction nucleotides: 7. The CDR3 spans 15 residues. Germline lookup yields CDR1 MNHEY and CDR2 SMNVEV (reference sequence). The CDR3 bases are TGTGCCAGCAGTAGCGCCCGGGACAGCCAAGAGACCCAGTACTTC. Amino acid sequence: CASSSARDSQETQYF.

The chain is built from TRBV9 and TRBJ1-2; D not certain. The CDR3 runs 14 residues. Trimming pared 0 bases from V and 0 bases from J, leaving 6 bases between. Germline loops: CDR1 SGDLS, CDR2 YYNGEE. The CDR3 sequence: CASSVGDTNYGYTF. CDR3 coding DNA: TGTGCCAGCAGCGTAGGAGATACTAACTATGGCTACACCTTC.